A single sample is the source of the 17 T cell receptor beta chains below, sequenced in a study of blood T cell repertoires in COVID-19 (dated by TCRdb to 2020 to 2021). Receptor amplification or capture employed the immunoSEQ multiplex PCR assay. Imported from immuneACCESS, the table was reduced by TCRdb to in-frame sequences with V and J called. These copies leave out some clones; in studies compared against another copy, an unresolved V gene accounts for under half, and the cause of the remainder is not known. In this sample the table shows roughly 69,000 clones, roughly four fifths of which occur a single time. The top ten clones comprise 9.5% to 15% of the sample. The specimen sequenced was peripheral blood. These receptors all stem from a human donor in a cohort sampled during active COVID-19.

The chain recombines TRBV20-1 with TRBJ1-2; 7 positions match TRBD1. Unmatched junction bases numbered 5, after V lost 5 bases and J lost 8 bases. Germline CDR1 is DFQATT and CDR2 is SNEGSKA (reference sequence). This CDR3 has 11 residues. The CDR3 here is CSAWPGGGYTF. The DNA for the CDR3 is TGCAGTGCTTGGCCAGGGGGGGGCTACACCTTC.

This clone was recorded once. The rearrangement joins TRBV9 to TRBJ2-3, with 8 bases identical to TRBD1. With 6 bases clipped from V and 1 base from J, the junction kept 7 bases outside the gene matches. The CDR3 consists of 15 residues. The germline V gene has CDR1 SGDLS and CDR2 YYNGEE. The CDR3 DNA follows: TGTGCCAGCACCCCAGGGACAGGACGCACAGATACGCAGTATTTT. It translates to CASTPGTGRTDTQYF. Together with reference TRBV9 and TRBJ2-3, the CDR3 gives the full variable domain: DSGVTQTPKHLITATGQRVTLRCSPRSGDLSVYWYQQSLDQGLQFLIQYYNGEERAKGNILERFSAQQFPDLHSELNLSSLELGDSALYFCASTPGTGRTDTQYFGPGTRLTVL.

This clone was detected only a few times. The chain couples TRBV5-4 to TRBJ2-7, with D uncertain. The CDR3 has 14 amino acids. V shed 1 base and J shed 1 base, with 9 bases lying between them. Germline CDR1 and CDR2: SGHNT and YYREEE (reference sequence). CDR3 DNA: TGTGCCAGCAGCTTGCTTCCAGAATCCTACGAGCAGTACTTC. It specifies CASSLLPESYEQYF.

The CDR3 DNA is TGTGCCATCAGAAGTCGGACAGCGGGACTAGCGGGAGGTGGGACCCAGTACTTC. Its protein is CAIRSRTAGLAGGGTQYF. This chain connects TRBV10-3 to TRBJ2-5; 15 nucleotides align to TRBD2. The CDR3 runs 18 residues. The germline gives CDR1 ENHRY, CDR2 SYGVKD. The V segment lost 6 bases and the J segment 7 bases; nucleotides outside the gene matches: 15.

The J gene is TRBJ2-5, the V gene TRBV27; 14 bases are shared with TRBD2. Germline trimming cut 5 bases from V and 2 bases from J; bases unmatched to any gene: 7. The CDR3 is made up of 17 amino acids. Germline V gene lookup returns CDR1 MNHEY and CDR2 SMNVEV (reference sequence). The DNA for the CDR3 is TGTGCCAGCAGTATGGGACTAGCGGGAGATCAGCAAGAGACCCAGTACTTC. As protein: CASSMGLAGDQQETQYF.

The CDR3 nucleotides are TGTGCCAGCAGTGAATACGGGAATCAGCCCCAGCATTTT. Protein: CASSEYGNQPQHF. The chain recombines TRBV6-1 with TRBJ1-5, with no clear D. CDR1 is MNHNS, CDR2 SASEGT, per germline. Deletions cut 2 bases from V and 4 bases from J, with 6 bases between. This CDR3 has 13 residues.

The chain employs TRBV5-5 and TRBJ2-7, with 7 bases fitting TRBD2. The CDR3 runs 14 residues. V was pared by 3 bases and J by 4 bases, with 7 bases of the junction left unmatched. Germline V gene sequence: CDR1 SGHKS, CDR2 YYEKEE (reference sequence). CDR3 coding DNA: TGTGCCAGCAGCTCCGGGACTACATCTTACGAGCAGTACTTC. Its protein product is CASSSGTTSYEQYF. Full variable domain (rest looked up from reference TRBV5-5 and TRBJ2-7): DAGVTQSPTHLIKTRGQQVTLRCSPISGHKSVSWYQQVLGQGPQFIFQYYEKEERGRGNFPDRFSARQFPNYSSELNVNALLLGDSALYLCASSSGTTSYEQYFGPGTRLTVT.

V usage is TRBV3-1 (or the pseudogene TRBV3-2) and J usage is TRBJ1-1; 7 positions agree with TRBD1. The CDR3 has 17 residues. From germline, CDR1 is LGHDT and CDR2 YNNKEL (reference sequence). Trimming took 0 bases from V and 4 from J; bases not matched to a gene: 11. Here the CDR3 reads CASSQDWYRGMRTEAFF. The CDR3 bases are TGTGCCAGCAGCCAAGATTGGTACAGGGGTATGCGCACTGAAGCTTTCTTT.

The V call is TRBV28, the J call TRBJ1-6, with 7 nucleotides matching TRBD1. V gave up 2 bases and J gave up 9 bases; unmatched junction bases: 10. The CDR3 totals 16 residues. Germline lookup yields CDR1 MDHEN and CDR2 SYDVKM. CDR3 nucleotides: TGTGCCAGCAGTTTAGCCCGGGACAGTCCAATTTCACCCCTCCACTTT. The encoded protein is CASSLARDSPISPLHF.

A single count supports this clone. This rearrangement joins TRBV5-8 to TRBJ1-1, with unresolved D. V lost 0 bases to trimming and J lost 0 bases, with 12 bases between them. CDR1 and CDR2 (germline): SGHTS, YDEGEE. This CDR3 is 16 amino acids long. The CDR3 spells CASSLAKEMMNTEAFF. DNA for the CDR3: TGTGCCAGCAGCTTGGCCAAGGAGATGATGAACACTGAAGCTTTCTTT.

V gene TRBV5-5 combines with J gene TRBJ1-6, with 8 bases that match TRBD1. CDR3 length equals 16 residues. In germline, CDR1 is SGHKS, CDR2 YYEKEE (reference sequence). Trimming removed 6 bases from V and 1 base from J; junction bases left unmatched: 6. CDR3 DNA sequence: TGTGCCAGCAAGGACAGGGCTGGGTCCTATAATTCACCCCTCCACTTT. This gives the protein CASKDRAGSYNSPLHF.

The V call is TRBV4-2, the J call TRBJ2-7; D may be TRBD2 (6 bases). This CDR3 region has 13 residues. CDR1 and CDR2 from the germline V gene are LGHNA and YNFKEQ. V dropped 2 bases and J dropped 5 bases, with 10 bases sitting between them. The CDR3 region is CASSQRLGHEQYF. CDR3 DNA sequence: TGTGCCAGCAGCCAACGACTAGGACACGAGCAGTACTTC.

The V gene is TRBV20-1, the J gene TRBJ2-7; 7 nucleotides line up with TRBD2. The CDR3 is 16 amino acids. The ends lost 3 bases at V and 6 bases at J; junction bases unmatched: 17. Germline-derived CDR1 and CDR2 are DFQATT and SNEGSKA (reference sequence). This CDR3 reads CSASWRPVGGPGEQYF. CDR3 in DNA: TGCAGTGCTAGTTGGCGGCCAGTGGGAGGGCCTGGCGAGCAGTACTTC.

The chain is built from TRBV4-2 and TRBJ1-6, with D tentatively TRBD1 (6 bases). Germline values: CDR1 LGHNA, CDR2 YNFKEQ. Trimming removed 1 base from V and 6 bases from J, with 19 bases in between. CDR3 length: 18 residues. This CDR3 is CASSQVLTRQAPNSPLHF. The CDR3 DNA reads as TGTGCCAGCAGCCAAGTCCTTACTCGACAGGCCCCTAATTCACCCCTCCACTTT.

This clone was recorded only once. V is TRBV18 and J is TRBJ1-2; unclear D gene. Trimming left V 2 bases short and J 2 bases short, with 9 bases between. The CDR3 spans 14 residues. Germline V gives CDR1 KGHSH, CDR2 LQKENI. The CDR3 protein is CASSPVGRNYGYTF. The CDR3 region has the DNA TGTGCCAGCTCACCAGTTGGCAGGAACTATGGCTACACCTTC. The variable domain in full, with the rest retrieved from reference TRBV18 and TRBJ1-2, is NAGVMQNPRHLVRRRGQEARLRCSPMKGHSHVYWYRQLPEEGLKFMVYLQKENIIDESGMPKERFSAEFPKEGPSILRIQQVVRGDSAAYFCASSPVGRNYGYTFGSGTRLTVV.

V usage is TRBV19 and J usage is TRBJ2-7; D is possibly TRBD2 (5 bases). The V gene lost 5 bases and the J gene lost 2 bases, with 13 bases spanning the gap. Germline assignment: CDR1 LNHDA and CDR2 SQIVND (reference sequence). This CDR3 is 14 amino acids long. CDR3 sequence: CASSSSGRTYEQYF. In DNA form, the CDR3 reads TGTGCCAGTAGTTCAAGCGGTAGGACCTACGAGCAGTACTTC.

The chain employs TRBV6-8 and TRBJ2-2, with 15 bases identical to TRBD2. The CDR3 is 17 residues long. Trimming took 4 bases from V and 5 from J; bases not matched to a gene: 5. The germline gives CDR1 MNHGY, CDR2 SAAAGT. The CDR3 DNA sequence: TGTGCCAGCAGTTCCTACGGACTAGCGGGAGGGACCGGGGAGCTGTTTTTT. Protein: CASSSYGLAGGTGELFF.